This is a list of T cell receptor beta chains from one sample in a study of PD-L1 blockade in urothelial cancer. TCRdb's table, derived via immunoSEQ multiplex PCR, lists solely in-frame clones and lacks some. The sample lists some 110,000 clones; 85% to 95% were seen once. Sequenced here: PBMCs, sampled around atezolizumab (anti-PD-L1) treatment. Source of these receptors: a man aged 55 to 69 with urothelial cancer. The CDR3 runs from the conserved cysteine through the conserved F or W. Fields, in order: V gene, CDR3 protein.

>TRBV30
CAWSATWIYNEQFF
>TRBV7-3
CASSVAGGVGGELFF
>TRBV27
CASRPKTVTYNSPLHF
>TRBV7-8
CASSSGTGGTEAFF
>TRBV7-6
CASSLGVGANTDTQYF
>TRBV11-2
CASKYWGPSADTEAFF
>TRBV20-1
CSASSGYEQYF
>TRBV9
CASSASSYPGDNEQFF
>TRBV29-1
CSVASGSQGETQYF
>TRBV10-1
CASSDHPGGTGELFF
>TRBV7-2
CASSRTGTGPARFF
>TRBV28
CASSRFGTIAGANVLTF
>TRBV4-1
CASSQEPGINQPQHF
>TRBV6-1
CASRQGAGYEQYF
>TRBV7-3
CASSSQMNTEAFF
>TRBV5-1
CASRMDRAGELFF
>TRBV5-1
CASSAGQDYEQYF
>TRBV5-4
CASSDPMWGGSSYNEQFF
>TRBV29-1
CSVGVDRDGDGYTF
>TRBV7-2
CASSLTATKTDTQYF
>TRBV5-5
CASSWGQGGGNTIYF
>TRBV5-1
CASSVSLAGGPLHNEQFF
>TRBV19
CASSVTGTGGETQYF
>TRBV7-2
CASSFGLAVSYEQYF
>TRBV10-3
CAISAGSRDTEAFF
>TRBV11-1
CASSPSGLTDTQYF
>TRBV2
CASSPGGSGELFF
>TRBV27
CASSLFQLGELFF
>TRBV11-2
CASSPAANFRNTGELFF
>TRBV4-1
CASSQETQVNYGYTF
>TRBV5-1
CASNPDITDTQYF
>TRBV4-2
CASSQGRDAIQFF
>TRBV5-1
CASSPGQGRDTQYF
>TRBV6-5
CATHTVRTEAFF
>TRBV5-6
CASSPGFTYEQYF
>TRBV10-3
CAIRTGLAERSGANVLTF
>TRBV10-2
CASSESGAGTGELFF
>TRBV5-4
CAILADPQADTQYF
>TRBV29-1
CSVEVAGGPYEQYF
>TRBV9
CASSPDSQGVGQYF
>TRBV15
CATRQGLAEETQYF
>TRBV11-3
CASSFLEGHFPYEQYF
>TRBV6-5
CASSSPGTDTQYF
>TRBV6-1
CASSMDWIYEQYF
>TRBV7-2
CASSLGGQLAQPQHF
>TRBV2
CASTLESTEAFF
>TRBV7-3
CASSVAGQSSYEQYF
>TRBV7-9
CASRGTSGGRSSYEQYF
>TRBV4-1
CASSQGRQRGGNNEQFF